Listed below are T cell receptor beta chains from one sample, sequenced in a study of shared clonotypes between healthy human individuals. Generated by immunoSEQ multiplex PCR, the TCRdb table keeps only in-frame clones and is missing some. Altogether 2 million to 2.5 million clones are present, around 93% being singletons, with the ten largest covering around 0.4%. The specimen sequenced was naive CD4+ T cells from PBMCs. The receptor set was obtained from a man younger than 35 in good health. Some clones in this sample may be carry-over from other donors' samples. CDR3s include the opening cysteine and the closing phenylalanine or tryptophan. A D gene is named only where the DNA matches it firmly. Clone size, where shown, is once, few, many, or a class for clones that have expanded.

V	D	size	J	CDR3	DNA
TRBV11-2	TRBD1	NA	TRBJ1-2	CASSPQGGYGYTF	TGTGCCAGCAGCCCTCAGGGGGGCTATGGCTACACCTTC
TRBV11-1	NA	once	TRBJ1-2	CASRQDGVSNYGYTF	TGTGCCAGCAGGCAAGACGGGGTCTCAAACTATGGCTACACCTTC
TRBV30	TRBD1	few	TRBJ1-4	CAWSIQGRNKLFF	TGTGCCTGGAGTATACAGGGGAGGAACAAACTGTTTTTT
TRBV5-1	NA	once	TRBJ2-5	CASSGDGQETQYF	TGCGCCAGCAGCGGGGATGGGCAAGAGACCCAGTACTTC
TRBV19	NA	NA	TRBJ2-3	CASSGEGTDTQYF	TGTGCCAGTAGCGGGGAGGGCACAGATACGCAGTATTTT
TRBV5-6	TRBD1	NA	TRBJ2-3	CASRGQGFTDTQYF	TGTGCCAGCAGAGGACAGGGGTTCACAGATACGCAGTATTTT
TRBV14	TRBD2	NA	TRBJ2-1	CASSLLAGGVNEQFF	TGTGCCAGCAGCCTACTAGCGGGAGGGGTCAATGAGCAGTTCTTC
TRBV11-2	NA	NA	TRBJ2-1	CASSLEGGTTYNEQFF	TGTGCCAGCAGCTTAGAAGGCGGAACAACCTACAATGAGCAGTTCTTC
TRBV6-6	TRBD1	NA	TRBJ2-5	CASSPTGKQETQYF	TGTGCCAGCAGTCCGACAGGGAAGCAAGAGACCCAGTACTTC
TRBV28	NA	NA	TRBJ2-7	CASSSAEASLLAGEQYF	TGTGCCAGCAGTTCTGCGGAAGCATCCCTCCTTGCCGGCGAGCAGTACTTC
TRBV18	NA	NA	TRBJ2-7	CASSTGAGGTYEQYF	TGTGCCAGCTCCACTGGAGCAGGGGGGACCTACGAGCAGTACTTC
TRBV5-1	NA	NA	TRBJ2-3	CASTLEGTQYF	TGCGCCAGCACCCTGGAGGGTACGCAGTATTTT
TRBV14	NA	few	TRBJ2-1	CASSPRPGMGGSYNEQFF	TGTGCCAGCAGCCCTCGACCCGGGATGGGAGGCTCCTACAATGAGCAGTTCTTC
TRBV2	NA	once	TRBJ2-2	CASTRGDTGELFF	TGTGCCAGCACAAGGGGTGACACCGGGGAGCTGTTTTTT
TRBV30	NA	NA	TRBJ2-1	CAWSPPGLGGNEQFF	TGTGCCTGGAGCCCCCCGGGACTGGGCGGCAATGAGCAGTTCTTC
TRBV6-5	NA	once	TRBJ2-6	CASSLRGPGANVLTF	TGTGCCAGCAGTTTAAGGGGCCCCGGGGCCAACGTCCTGACTTTC
TRBV7-9	NA	NA	TRBJ1-1	CASSPNLEGTEAFF	TGTGCCAGCAGCCCCAACCTGGAAGGCACTGAAGCTTTCTTT
TRBV29-1	NA	NA	TRBJ2-5	CSATLGTAQYF	TGCAGCGCCACCCTTGGGACCGCCCAGTACTTC
TRBV29-1	TRBD1	NA	TRBJ2-3	CSSNRQGARDTQYF	TGCAGCTCAAATAGACAGGGGGCAAGAGATACGCAGTATTTT
TRBV6-1	NA	NA	TRBJ2-5	CASSEVRDPKETQYF	TGTGCCAGCAGTGAAGTTCGAGACCCCAAAGAGACCCAGTACTTC
TRBV5-1	NA	NA	TRBJ1-2	CASSLAWGEQGYTF	TGCGCCAGCAGCTTGGCCTGGGGCGAGCAAGGCTACACCTTC
TRBV18	NA	NA	TRBJ2-6	CASSSDSLSGANVLTF	TGTGCCAGCTCATCGGACAGTTTATCCGGGGCCAACGTCCTGACTTTC
TRBV5-5	TRBD1	NA	TRBJ2-7	CASSLRTGGDEQYF	TGTGCCAGCAGCTTGAGGACAGGGGGCGACGAGCAGTACTTC
TRBV15	TRBD1	NA	TRBJ1-2	CATSPGGQYSYTF	TGTGCCACCAGCCCAGGGGGCCAATATAGCTACACCTTC
TRBV14	TRBD2	NA	TRBJ2-2	CASSPTRTSGSVGELFF	TGTGCCAGCAGCCCGACAAGGACTAGCGGTTCAGTCGGGGAGCTGTTTTTT
TRBV28	NA	NA	TRBJ2-3	CASTLRGREEYF	TGTGCCAGCACCCTTAGGGGCAGGGAGGAGTATTTT
TRBV6-5	NA	NA	TRBJ2-1	CASKLGHWTYNEQFF	TGTGCCAGCAAGCTGGGACACTGGACCTACAATGAGCAGTTCTTC
TRBV9	NA	NA	TRBJ2-2	CASSAKFSGELFF	TGTGCCAGCAGCGCAAAGTTTTCCGGGGAGCTGTTTTTT
TRBV14	NA	NA	TRBJ2-7	CASSQAPSNYEQYF	TGTGCCAGCAGCCAAGCCCCCTCTAACTACGAGCAGTACTTC
TRBV30	TRBD2	NA	TRBJ2-7	CAWSRSGAHYEQYF	TGTGCCTGGAGCCGTAGCGGGGCACACTACGAGCAGTACTTC
TRBV20-1	NA	few	TRBJ1-2	CSAKETAYTF	TGCAGTGCTAAAGAGACAGCCTACACCTTC
TRBV4-3	TRBD1	NA	TRBJ2-5	CASSQGQGLGTQYF	TGCGCCAGCAGCCAAGGACAGGGTTTGGGGACCCAGTACTTC
TRBV7-9	NA	NA	TRBJ2-3	CASSFGGSADTQYF	TGTGCCAGCAGCTTCGGTGGGAGCGCAGATACGCAGTATTTT
TRBV9	TRBD2	NA	TRBJ2-3	CASSRSGLAGGRSTDTQYF	TGTGCCAGCTCCCGATCAGGACTAGCGGGAGGGCGGTCGACAGATACGCAGTATTTT
TRBV9	NA	NA	TRBJ1-5	CASSVGGLGNQPQHF	TGTGCCAGCAGCGTAGGAGGGCTGGGCAATCAGCCCCAGCATTTT
TRBV19	NA	NA	TRBJ2-3	CASSIRGRTDTQYF	TGTGCCAGTAGTATAAGGGGACGCACAGATACGCAGTATTTT
TRBV27	TRBD1	NA	TRBJ2-3	CASTRDRGTDTQYF	TGTGCCAGCACCAGGGACAGGGGAACAGATACGCAGTATTTT
TRBV6-6	TRBD1	NA	TRBJ1-1	CASSSGQGNTEAFF	TGTGCCAGCAGTTCGGGACAGGGGAACACTGAAGCTTTCTTT
TRBV19	NA	NA	TRBJ2-2	CASSPRRQAGTGELFF	TGTGCCAGTAGCCCAAGGCGACAGGCGGGAACCGGGGAGCTGTTTTTT
TRBV11-2	NA	NA	TRBJ2-5	CASSRGVNQETQYF	TGTGCCAGCAGCAGGGGAGTAAACCAAGAGACCCAGTACTTC
TRBV6-8	NA	NA	TRBJ2-2	CASPNGQGNTGELFF	TGTGCCAGCCCGAATGGGCAGGGGAACACCGGGGAGCTGTTTTTT
TRBV7-6	NA	NA	TRBJ2-4	CASSLGWAGRTGAKNIQYF	TGTGCCAGCAGCTTAGGATGGGCCGGGAGAACTGGGGCCAAAAACATTCAGTACTTC
TRBV28	TRBD2	NA	TRBJ2-7	CASSAGTMTFEQCF	TGTGCCAGCAGTGCCGGGACTATGACTTTTGAGCAGTGCTTC
TRBV28	NA	NA	TRBJ1-1	CASRPGWEDTEAFF	TGTGCCAGCAGACCAGGTTGGGAGGACACTGAAGCTTTCTTT
TRBV5-6	TRBD1	once	TRBJ1-2	CASSVRDGTALYGYTF	TGTGCCAGCAGCGTCAGGGACGGGACAGCTCTCTATGGCTACACCTTC
TRBV4-1	NA	few	TRBJ1-5	CASSQAILGRSNQPQHF	TGCGCCAGCAGCCAAGCAATACTAGGACGGAGCAATCAGCCCCAGCATTTT
TRBV2	NA	NA	TRBJ1-3	CASGAGNTIYF	TGTGCCTCCGGAGCCGGAAACACCATATATTTT
TRBV7-2	NA	NA	TRBJ1-1	CASSSSRAYTEAFF	TGTGCCAGCAGCTCCAGCAGGGCATACACTGAAGCTTTCTTT
TRBV28	NA	NA	TRBJ1-1	CASSLTAEAFF	TGTGCCAGCAGTTTAACGGCGGAAGCTTTCTTT
TRBV28	NA	NA	TRBJ2-1	CASSSIKFRDTENEQFF	TGTGCCAGCAGTTCGATCAAATTCCGGGACACTGAAAATGAGCAGTTCTTC
TRBV5-4	NA	NA	TRBJ1-1	CASSFREAFF	TGTGCCAGCAGCTTCCGTGAAGCTTTCTTT
TRBV7-6	NA	NA	TRBJ2-5	CASSLVRETQYF	TGTGCCAGCAGCTTAGTGCGAGAGACCCAGTACTTC
TRBV12-5	TRBD1	NA	TRBJ2-1	CASGQVNSYNEQFF	TGTGCTAGCGGACAGGTTAACTCCTACAATGAGCAGTTCTTC
TRBV7-2	TRBD2	NA	TRBJ2-7	CASSQGLAPRYEQYF	TGTGCCAGCAGCCAGGGACTAGCGCCCCGCTACGAGCAGTACTTC
TRBV7-9	NA	NA	TRBJ2-3	CASRQELGGPPDTQYF	TGTGCCAGCAGACAGGAATTAGGGGGACCCCCAGATACGCAGTATTTT
TRBV27	TRBD2	NA	TRBJ2-7	CASRPPWTSGKVEQYF	TGTGCCAGCAGACCCCCCTGGACTAGCGGGAAGGTCGAGCAGTACTTC
TRBV28	TRBD1	NA	TRBJ1-4	CASSLAGGYEKLFF	TGTGCCAGCAGTTTAGCAGGGGGCTACGAAAAACTGTTTTTT
TRBV7-3	TRBD1	NA	TRBJ2-3	CASSQDRGTDTQYF	TGTGCCAGCAGTCAGGACAGGGGCACAGATACGCAGTATTTT
TRBV10-3	TRBD2	NA	TRBJ2-1	CAIRGQSTSGGGSSYNEQFF	TGTGCCATCAGGGGGCAGTCGACTAGCGGAGGTGGGAGCTCCTACAATGAGCAGTTCTTC
TRBV6-1	NA	NA	TRBJ2-7	CASSDLPRTNYEQYF	TGTGCCAGCAGTGATCTGCCAAGGACTAACTACGAGCAGTACTTC